This TCR beta chain was sequenced for a study of cytotoxic CD8 clonotypes in ibrutinib-treated CLL. Study-level points and caveats: Samples from sustained-remission and progressing patients were taken at different times.

CDR1 and CDR2 from the germline V gene are SGHRS and YFSETQ. The CDR3 totals 15 residues. V lost 0 bases and J lost 3, with 13 bases in between. A word on this clone: Antigen specificity is unknown.

TCRdb keeps only in-frame clones here, not all; method: immunoSEQ multiplex PCR. The sample gives around 140,000 clones, more than 70% of which show up once; around 7.6% is in the top ten. The starting material was PBMCs, obtained after 36 months of ibrutinib treatment. The source is a human donor with chronic lymphocytic leukemia. The V and J genes are TRBV5-1 and TRBJ2-7; either TRBD1 or TRBD2 may supply D (5 bases each). CDR3 sequence reads: CASSLEGSGYYEQYF. DNA for the CDR3: TGCGCCAGCAGCTTGGAGGGGTCGGGGTACTACGAGCAGTACTTC.